This T cell receptor beta chain was identified in a study of vaccination and CD4 T cells after COVID-19. Overall study: With a range of 35 to 161, the median interval from diagnosis to drawing post-COVID samples was about 100 days.

Cultured CD4+ T-cell DNA underwent Oncomine TCR Beta short-read sequencing. TCRdb re-derived calls from the PCR reads in MiXCR, one entry per CDR3 protein. The sample contains some 18,000 distinct CDR3 sequences, roughly 50% of which appear only once. The treatment denotes: approximately 9-day PBMC culture with coronavirus spike peptide pools or control peptides (ViraFEST assay). This clonotype was recorded a few times. The antigen is undetermined. CDR1 and CDR2 (germline): MNHEY, SMNVEV (reference sequence). This CDR3 has 13 amino acids. Trimming took off 6 bases at V and 7 bases at J, with 13 bases between the two ends.

This TCR was recovered from a human donor who had recovered from COVID-19. The specimen comprised CD4+ T cells from blood, cultured in vitro, sampled after SARS-CoV-2 vaccination. The V call is TRBV27, the J call TRBJ1-5; D not resolved. The CDR3 loop reads CASSQVSQQPQHF. The CDR3 DNA is TGTGCCAGCAGCCAAGTATCCCAGCAGCCCCAGCATTTT.